A single sample is the source of the 21 T cell receptor beta chains below, sequenced in a study of Graves' ophthalmopathy and Graves' hyperthyroidism (dated by TCRdb to between 2018 and 2020). TCRdb records Illumina HiSeq 2000 as the sequencer. For repertoire sequencing, the TCR beta CDR3 regions were amplified from RNA transcripts. The first round was an RT-PCR using HTBI primers with the Qiagen OneStep RT-PCR kit, and this first round was followed by a second-round multiplex PCR, then size selection and purification. TCRdb's own reprocessing of the public reads used fastp at Q25 and MiXCR and kept productive beta chains. Every entry covers one CDR3 protein and lists the most common genes and DNA from its rows. In this sample the table shows about 390,000 distinct CDR3 sequences, just over 15% of which occur a single time. The ten largest clones capture 7% of the sample. Sequenced sample: peripheral blood. These receptors were collected from a woman younger than 35 with stable Graves' hyperthyroidism. Donor details come from another sample of the same person, matched by shared clones.

At least ten counts were recorded for this clonotype. This sequence joins TRBV15 and TRBJ1-6, with D unclear. CDR1 and CDR2 (germline): LNHNV, YYDKDF (reference sequence). Trimming pared 0 bases from V and 5 bases from J, leaving 14 bases between. This CDR3 contains 17 residues. The CDR3: CATSRDEGYEDNSPLHF. The CDR3, as DNA: TGTGCCACCAGCAGAGATGAGGGTTACGAGGATAATTCACCCCTCCACTTT.

This clonotype was counted ten times or more. J is TRBJ2-7 and V is TRBV29-1; D is perhaps TRBD2 (5 bases). This CDR3 is 12 amino acids long. V gave up 3 bases and J gave up 5 bases, with 11 bases separating them. The germline V gene has CDR1 SQVTM and CDR2 ANQGSEA. CDR3 DNA: TGCAGCGTTGAGACCCTAGCAAACGAGCAGTACTTC. It translates to CSVETLANEQYF.

In this sample, this clonotype turned up many times. The rearrangement links TRBV6-2 or TRBV6-3 to TRBJ2-2, with 8 bases lining up with TRBD1. J gave up 3 bases and V 10 bases, and 7 bases lay outside the gene matches. Germline V gene sequence: CDR1 MNHEY, CDR2 SVGEGT. The CDR3 spans 14 residues. CDR3 residues: CANRGQGYTGELFF. CDR3 coding DNA: TGTGCCAACAGAGGACAGGGTTACACCGGGGAGCTGTTTTTT.

The V gene is TRBV27, the J gene TRBJ1-2; D remains unclear. Germline-derived CDR1 and CDR2 are MNHEY and SMNVEV (reference sequence). V was pared by 0 bases and J by 2 bases, with 7 bases between. The CDR3 contains 14 residues. CDR3 sequence: CASSLSIGNYGYTF. The CDR3 DNA reads TGTGCCAGCAGTTTATCGATTGGCAACTATGGCTACACCTTC.

The rearrangement links TRBV6-2 or TRBV6-3 to TRBJ2-2; 7 positions match TRBD1. Germline-derived CDR1 and CDR2 are MNHEY and SVGEGT. CDR3 length equals 15 residues. The junction had 6 bases not matched to a gene; V was cut back by 3 bases and J by 5 bases. The CDR3 DNA follows: TGTGCCAGCAGTTATCGAGGGGGCGAAACCGGGGAGCTGTTTTTT. This codes for CASSYRGGETGELFF.

The chain employs TRBV11-1 and TRBJ1-1; no clear D. Germline CDR1 SGHAT, CDR2 FQDESV (reference sequence). V was cut by 5 bases and J by 3 bases, with 13 bases left in between. CDR3 length: 14 residues. CDR3 sequence: CASSATEADTEAFF. CDR3 sequence (DNA): TGTGCCAGCAGCGCCACGGAGGCGGACACTGAAGCTTTCTTT. The full variable domain, with the rest looked up from reference TRBV11-1 and TRBJ1-1, is EAEVAQSPRYKITEKSQAVAFWCDPISGHATLYWYRQILGQGPELLVQFQDESVVDDSQLPKDRFSAERLKGVDSTLKIQPAELGDSAMYLCASSATEADTEAFFGQGTRLTVV.

There are many counts of this clonotype. This chain joins TRBV28 and TRBJ2-5; 8 nucleotides line up with TRBD1. With 6 bases clipped from V and 5 bases from J, the junction kept 8 bases outside the gene matches. Germline CDR1 and CDR2: MDHEN and SYDVKM. CDR3 size: 14 residues. The CDR3 DNA reads TGTGCCAGCAGCTCCAGGGGGCTAGGGGAGACCCAGTACTTC. Amino acid sequence: CASSSRGLGETQYF.

This clonotype showed up just a few times. The rearrangement joins TRBV3-1 to TRBJ1-2; D remains ambiguous. This CDR3 region has 14 residues. V was trimmed by 1 base and J by 4 bases, leaving 10 bases between them. Per germline, CDR1 LGHDT and CDR2 YNNKEL (reference sequence). The CDR3 region is CASSQGRRIYGYTF. CDR3 DNA: TGTGCCAGCAGCCAAGGCAGGAGAATCTATGGCTACACCTTC.

This clonotype has at least ten counts. The genes are TRBV25-1 and TRBJ1-2; D remains ambiguous. The germline V gene has CDR1 MGHDK and CDR2 SYGVNS. The length of the CDR3 is 13 residues. Trimming shortened V by 0 bases and J by 3 bases, and 5 bases separated the two germline ends. The DNA for the CDR3 is TGTGCCAGCAGTGAATATGGGGACTATGGCTACACCTTC. This encodes CASSEYGDYGYTF.

Many counts were recorded for this clonotype. V is TRBV11-2 and J is TRBJ1-1, with 10 bases matching TRBD1. The CDR3 covers 14 residues. The germline gives CDR1 SGHAT, CDR2 FQNNGV. The V segment lost 3 bases and the J segment 5 bases; nucleotides outside the gene matches: 3. The CDR3 DNA reads TGTGCCAGCAGCTTCCTGGGACAGGGGACTGAAGCTTTCTTT. Amino acid sequence: CASSFLGQGTEAFF.

This clonotype was seen many times. V and J are TRBV15 and TRBJ1-1; TRBD1 matches at 7 bases. J was trimmed by 2 bases and V by 5 bases; bases with no gene match: 20. CDR3 length equals 19 residues. CDR1 LNHNV and CDR2 YYDKDF come from the germline V gene (reference sequence). The CDR3: CATSPQPFDRVGPNTEAFF. The CDR3 region has the DNA TGTGCCACCAGCCCCCAGCCCTTTGACAGGGTGGGACCCAACACTGAAGCTTTCTTT.

This clonotype has a count of ten or more. The V and J genes are TRBV7-2 and TRBJ1-1, with a tentative D call TRBD1 (5 bases). CDR1 is SGHTA, CDR2 FQGNSA, per germline. The CDR3 spans 15 residues. The V end lost 5 bases, the J end lost 3 bases, and 16 bases lay between the germline ends. Written as DNA, the CDR3 is TGTGCCAGCAGCCCCGGGACCTTGCTGTACACTGAAGCTTTCTTT. Its protein is CASSPGTLLYTEAFF.

The chain couples TRBV6-1 to TRBJ1-1, with 10 positions matching TRBD1. Trimming removed 6 bases from V and 1 base from J; junction bases left unmatched: 8. The CDR3 spans 16 residues. The germline V gene has CDR1 MNHNS and CDR2 SASEGT. The CDR3 spells CASSLGQGGWNTEAFF. DNA of the CDR3: TGTGCCAGCAGCCTCGGACAGGGGGGGTGGAACACTGAAGCTTTCTTT.

In this sample, this clonotype turned up many times. The chain is built from TRBV27 and TRBJ1-5; tentative D call: TRBD1 (6 bases). This CDR3 is built from 15 residues. Per germline, CDR1 MNHEY and CDR2 SMNVEV (reference sequence). Deletions cut 1 base from V and 2 bases from J, with 9 bases between. Here the CDR3 DNA reads TGTGCCAGCAGTTTATTCGGGGGGCGCAATCAGCCCCAGCATTTT. Translating gives CASSLFGGRNQPQHF.

This clonotype was recorded at least ten times. The CDR3 loop is CASRKPGQGSPISNQPQHF. CDR3 DNA sequence: TGTGCCAGCAGAAAACCGGGACAGGGGAGCCCAATAAGCAATCAGCCCCAGCATTTT. The chain combines TRBV6-2 or TRBV6-3 with TRBJ1-5; 10 bases fit TRBD1. This CDR3 has 19 amino acids. Per germline, CDR1 MNHEY and CDR2 SVGEGT. J lost 1 base, V lost 6 bases, and 15 bases had no gene match.

This clonotype has ten or more counts. The J gene is TRBJ2-2, the V gene TRBV29-1; unclear D gene. This CDR3 is built from 11 residues. Germline assignment: CDR1 SQVTM and CDR2 ANQGSEA. Trimming shortened V by 4 bases and J by 4 bases, and 4 bases separated the two germline ends. The CDR3 nucleotides read TGCAGCGTTGCAGGCACCGGGGAGCTGTTTTTT. Its protein product is CSVAGTGELFF.

The chain couples TRBV12-3 or TRBV12-4 to TRBJ1-2, with TRBD1 matching 9 bases. V shed 2 bases and J 5 bases; nucleotides not matched to a gene: 6. The CDR3 consists of 15 residues. CDR3 coding DNA: TGTGCCAGCAGTTTAACAGGGGGCCGGACTTATGGCTACACCTTC. Residues: CASSLTGGRTYGYTF.

This clonotype was recorded many times. The V call is TRBV11-3, the J call TRBJ2-7, with D perhaps matching TRBD1 (6 bases). Trimming took 5 bases from V and 3 from J, leaving 14 bases between them. Germline V gives CDR1 SGHNT, CDR2 YENEEA. The CDR3 length is 14 residues. The CDR3 loop reads CASSPRTAIYEQYF. In nucleotides, the CDR3 is TGTGCCAGCAGCCCCCGGACAGCAATCTACGAGCAGTACTTC. Full variable domain (outside the CDR3, taken from reference TRBV11-3 and TRBJ2-7): EAGVVQSPRYKIIEKKQPVAFWCNPISGHNTLYWYLQNLGQGPELLIRYENEEAVDDSQLPKDRFSAERLKGVDSTLKIQPAELGDSAVYLCASSPRTAIYEQYFGPGTRLTVT.

The chain carries TRBV12-3 or TRBV12-4 and TRBJ2-7; TRBD1 matches 7 bases. Trimming took 5 bases from V and 0 from J; bases not matched to a gene: 4. The CDR3 loop spans 14 amino acids. CDR3 nucleotide sequence: TGTGCCAGCAGTCGTGGACAGGCCTCCTACGAGCAGTACTTC. This encodes CASSRGQASYEQYF.

This clonotype was counted ten times or more. The J gene is TRBJ2-2, the V gene TRBV5-1; D perhaps matches TRBD1 (5 bases). The CDR3 runs to 18 residues. Germline values: CDR1 SGHRS, CDR2 YFSETQ. Trimming pared 0 bases from V and 1 base from J, leaving 16 bases between. CDR3 amino acids: CASSLEGSIPLNTGELFF. The CDR3 DNA reads TGCGCCAGCAGCTTGGAGGGGTCAATCCCCCTGAACACCGGGGAGCTGTTTTTT.

This clonotype was counted ten times or more. The rearrangement links TRBV15 to TRBJ1-5; possible D gene TRBD1, 6 bases. V was clipped by 0 bases and J by 3 bases, with 15 bases between them. CDR1 is LNHNV and CDR2 is YYDKDF in the germline V gene (reference sequence). This CDR3 is 17 amino acids long. Here the CDR3 DNA reads TGTGCCACCAGCAGAGACCCCACAGGGTCGCTCAATCAGCCCCAGCATTTT. Its translation is CATSRDPTGSLNQPQHF.